Below are 32 T cell receptor beta chains sequenced from a single sample in a study of identical twins. TCRdb fed the 5' RACE reads into MiXCR, producing one record per CDR3 protein. The sample includes a few hundred thousand distinct CDR3 sequences, 20% to 25% seen only once; the top ten take around 3%. These same records also appear under a second study, on T cells expressing NK-cell markers.

The material sequenced was CD4+ T cells sorted from blood. These receptors came from a woman in her late teens or twenties in good health.

The J gene is TRBJ2-3, the V gene TRBV2, with D perhaps assigned TRBD1 or TRBD2 (5 bases each). CDR3 size: 12 residues. Trimming cost V 11 bases and J 2 bases, with 11 bases left between them. Germline V gene sequence: CDR1 SNHLY, CDR2 FYNNEI. The CDR3 reads CAGTEVTDTQYF. The CDR3 DNA is TGTGCCGGGACCGAAGTCACAGATACGCAGTATTTT.

This rearrangement joins TRBV20-1 to TRBJ2-4; TRBD1 is a possible D gene (7 bases). V was clipped by 6 bases and J by 1 base, with 13 bases between them. From germline, CDR1 is DFQATT and CDR2 SNEGSKA (reference sequence). The length of the CDR3 is 14 residues. CDR3 amino acids: CSAPTGTAKNIQYF. The CDR3 DNA sequence: TGCAGTGCCCCGACAGGGACTGCCAAAAACATTCAGTACTTC.

The chain has TRBV6-4 and TRBJ1-1; D is ambiguous. The CDR3 extends over 15 amino acids. CDR1 and CDR2 (germline): MRHNA, SNTAGT. V was pared by 0 bases and J by 1 base, with 9 bases between. The CDR3 reads CASSDSPGRNTEAFF. The CDR3 DNA sequence: TGTGCCAGCAGTGACTCACCAGGCAGGAACACTGAAGCTTTCTTT.

This clonotype was seen only a few times. This chain joins TRBV15 and TRBJ1-1; no reliable D call. V dropped 6 bases and J dropped 0 bases, with 8 bases sitting between them. There are 13 residues in the CDR3. Germline V gene data show CDR1 as LNHNV and CDR2 as YYDKDF (reference sequence). Here the CDR3 reads CATSTGMNTEAFF. The CDR3 coding sequence is TGTGCCACCAGTACGGGGATGAACACTGAAGCTTTCTTT.

The chain recombines TRBV25-1 with TRBJ2-7; D not certain. Germline V CDR1 and CDR2: MGHDK, SYGVNS. CDR3 length equals 12 residues. V was trimmed by 2 bases and J by 4 bases, leaving 6 bases between them. The CDR3 coding sequence is TGTGCCAGCAGTGAAGACTTTTACGAGCAGTACTTC. Its protein product is CASSEDFYEQYF.

This clonotype was seen a few times. The chain combines TRBV4-3 with TRBJ2-1; TRBD2 aligns across 11 bases. CDR3 size: 17 residues. Per germline, CDR1 LGHNA and CDR2 YSLEER. With 3 bases clipped from V and 7 bases from J, the junction kept 11 bases outside the gene matches. This CDR3 is CASSQTVAGGPWNEQFF. The DNA of the CDR3 is TGCGCCAGCAGCCAGACAGTAGCGGGAGGGCCTTGGAATGAGCAGTTCTTC.

The genes are TRBV29-1 and TRBJ2-3; TRBD2 agrees at 14 bases. The V segment lost 7 bases and the J segment 5 bases; nucleotides outside the gene matches: 5. Germline V gene data show CDR1 as SQVTM and CDR2 as ANQGSEA. This CDR3 is built from 14 residues. The CDR3 nucleotides are TGCAGCGCCGGGACTAGCGGGGGCCGAGATACGCAGTATTTT. Amino acid sequence: CSAGTSGGRDTQYF.

This clonotype was counted a few times. V usage is TRBV6-2 or TRBV6-3 and J usage is TRBJ2-1; unclear D gene. V lost 8 bases, J lost 5 bases, and 16 bases lay in between. Germline values: CDR1 MNHEY, CDR2 SVGEGT. The CDR3 has 14 residues. CDR3 in DNA: TGTGCCAGCCGCCGGCGCCTCATGGACAATGAGCAGTTCTTC. Protein sequence: CASRRRLMDNEQFF.

This chain connects TRBV20-1 to TRBJ2-1; 9 bases align to TRBD1. Unmatched junction bases numbered 8, after V lost 6 bases and J lost 5 bases. This CDR3 spans 14 amino acids. The germline V gene encodes CDR1 DFQATT and CDR2 SNEGSKA (reference sequence). The CDR3: CSAAWTGVHNEQFF. The CDR3 DNA reads TGCAGTGCGGCCTGGACAGGGGTCCACAATGAGCAGTTCTTC.

The CDR3 DNA reads TGTGCCAGCAGCCTTATTCCACTGGGGGGGTCCTACGAGCAGTACTTC. Residues: CASSLIPLGGSYEQYF. The rearrangement links TRBV5-5 to TRBJ2-7; 7 bases are a match to TRBD2. Germline loops: CDR1 SGHKS, CDR2 YYEKEE (reference sequence). The trim removed 4 bases at V and 1 base at J, leaving 11 bases unmatched. This CDR3 spans 16 amino acids.

The chain has TRBV20-1 and TRBJ2-1; TRBD2 aligns across 9 bases. The CDR3 extends over 15 amino acids. CDR1 and CDR2 (germline): DFQATT, SNEGSKA (reference sequence). The V segment lost 6 bases and the J segment 6 bases; nucleotides outside the gene matches: 12. The CDR3 DNA reads TGCAGTGCAATCAAATTGGGACTAGCCCCCAATGAGCAGTTCTTC. This translates into CSAIKLGLAPNEQFF.

This clonotype occurred once. The V call is TRBV20-1, the J call TRBJ2-5; TRBD1 or TRBD2 may be the D gene (7 bases each). The CDR3 has 14 amino acids. V was clipped by 4 bases and J by 7 bases, with 19 bases between them. Germline V lookup: CDR1 DFQATT, CDR2 SNEGSKA (reference sequence). The CDR3 DNA follows: TGCAGTGCTACGACAGGGAGGGAGATCACGACCCAGTACTTC. Translating gives CSATTGREITTQYF.

The chain joins TRBV20-1 to TRBJ2-1; D gene unclear. The CDR3 is 11 amino acids. Per germline, CDR1 DFQATT and CDR2 SNEGSKA (reference sequence). With 5 bases removed from V and 6 bases from J, the gap between germline ends came to 8 bases. The CDR3 nucleotides are TGCAGTGCTGGTAATGTCAATGAGCAGTTCTTC. Translation gives CSAGNVNEQFF.

This clonotype occurred a few times. The J gene is TRBJ2-3, the V gene TRBV5-1; the match to TRBD2 covers 12 bases. The CDR3 extends over 17 amino acids. Germline V gives CDR1 SGHRS, CDR2 YFSETQ. J lost 5 bases, V lost 2 bases, and 9 bases had no gene match. This CDR3 reads CASSFLPLAGGQDTQYF. For the CDR3, the DNA is TGCGCCAGCAGCTTCCTACCTCTAGCGGGGGGGCAAGATACGCAGTATTTT.

This chain links TRBV10-3 with TRBJ2-7; D may match TRBD1 or TRBD2 (5 bases each). The CDR3 has 12 amino acids. CDR1 ENHRY and CDR2 SYGVKD come from the germline V gene. Trimming took 11 bases from V and 0 from J, leaving 11 bases between them. The CDR3 nucleotides are TGTGCCCTCGGGACCCCCTCCTACGAGCAGTACTTC. It codes for CALGTPSYEQYF.

The V gene is TRBV4-2, the J gene TRBJ2-7, with D unclear. The CDR3 runs 16 residues. The V gene lost 2 bases and the J gene lost 0 bases, with 14 bases spanning the gap. The germline V gene encodes CDR1 LGHNA and CDR2 YNFKEQ. Here the CDR3 DNA reads TGTGCCAGCAGCCAATTCGTTTCCGGGTCCTCCTACGAGCAGTACTTC. The encoded protein is CASSQFVSGSSYEQYF.

This clonotype was counted a few times. The chain joins TRBV27 to TRBJ2-7, with a possible D match to TRBD2 (6 bases). The CDR3 runs to 15 residues. Germline V gene sequence: CDR1 MNHEY, CDR2 SMNVEV (reference sequence). V dropped 6 bases and J dropped 0 bases, with 15 bases sitting between them. The CDR3 is CASRPGTSSSYEQYF. The CDR3 nucleotides read TGTGCCAGCAGGCCCGGGACTTCGAGCTCCTACGAGCAGTACTTC.

This clonotype occurred a few times. The chain is built from TRBV29-1 and TRBJ2-1, with a tentative D call TRBD2 (5 bases). Trimming left V 4 bases short and J 10 bases short, with 14 bases between. The CDR3 has 12 residues. Germline values: CDR1 SQVTM, CDR2 ANQGSEA. The CDR3 nucleotides read TGCAGCGTTGGGCCGGGGATTGGCGAGCAGTTCTTC. Amino acid sequence: CSVGPGIGEQFF.

J is TRBJ2-4 and V is TRBV20-1, with D perhaps given as TRBD1 or TRBD2 (6 bases each). The V and J ends lost 8 bases and 0 bases respectively, with 11 bases between them. The length of the CDR3 is 13 residues. The V gene's germline CDR1 is DFQATT and CDR2 SNEGSKA (reference sequence). The CDR3 DNA follows: TGCAGTACGGGGGACATAGCCAAAAACATTCAGTACTTC. As protein: CSTGDIAKNIQYF.

The V and J genes are TRBV10-2 and TRBJ2-2; tentatively, D is TRBD1 or TRBD2 (5 bases each). The V and J ends lost 7 bases and 0 bases respectively, with 18 bases between them. Germline V gene data show CDR1 as WSHSY and CDR2 as SAAADI. The CDR3 is 17 amino acids. CDR3 in DNA: TGCGCCAGCACGCCGAGCCGGGACGATGCGAACACCGGGGAGCTGTTTTTT. Translating gives CASTPSRDDANTGELFF.

In its sample, this clonotype was seen a few times. The chain couples TRBV20-1 to TRBJ2-1; 9 nucleotides align to TRBD1. This CDR3 spans 16 amino acids. Per germline, CDR1 DFQATT and CDR2 SNEGSKA (reference sequence). With 1 base clipped from V and 4 bases from J, the junction kept 8 bases outside the gene matches. The CDR3 sequence: CSARAFIGTGYNEQFF. CDR3 bases: TGCAGTGCTAGAGCATTCATCGGGACAGGGTACAATGAGCAGTTCTTC.

This clonotype was found a few times. The CDR3 is CASSKLGQGERNEQFF. CDR3 coding DNA: TGTGCCAGCAGCAAACTCGGACAGGGGGAGCGGAATGAGCAGTTCTTC. The chain carries TRBV7-9 and TRBJ2-1; 10 nucleotides match TRBD1. The CDR3 extends over 16 amino acids. Looked up from germline, CDR1 is SEHNR and CDR2 is FQNEAQ (reference sequence). V trimming: 5 bases; J trimming: 7 bases; junction bases outside the gene matches: 11. Combining the CDR3 with reference TRBV7-9 and TRBJ2-1 gives the whole variable domain DTGVSQNPRHKITKRGQNVTFRCDPISEHNRLYWYRQTLGQGPEFLTYFQNEAQLEKSRLLSDRFSAERPKGSFSTLEIQRTEQGDSAMYLCASSKLGQGERNEQFFGPGTRLTVL.

The table lists this clonotype with a count of one. This chain links TRBV11-2 with TRBJ2-1, with a possible D match to TRBD2 (7 bases). Germline CDR1 and CDR2: SGHAT and FQNNGV. With 3 bases removed from V and 4 bases from J, the gap between germline ends came to 13 bases. There are 15 residues in the CDR3. CDR3 sequence: CASSFFAGAYNEQFF. CDR3 DNA sequence: TGTGCCAGCAGCTTCTTCGCGGGGGCTTACAATGAGCAGTTCTTC.

This clonotype was observed a few times. The J gene is TRBJ2-2, the V gene TRBV5-1; D not certain. Germline assignment: CDR1 SGHRS and CDR2 YFSETQ. Trimming stripped 4 bases from V and 4 bases from J, with 14 bases between. This CDR3 spans 15 amino acids. The CDR3 protein is CASSPFEAGTGELFF. For the CDR3, the DNA is TGCGCCAGCAGCCCTTTTGAGGCAGGCACCGGGGAGCTGTTTTTT.

The J gene is TRBJ2-7, the V gene TRBV15; D is perhaps TRBD2 (5 bases). Per the germline V gene, CDR1 is LNHNV and CDR2 is YYDKDF (reference sequence). CDR3 size: 16 residues. V was shortened by 0 bases and J by 0 bases, with 12 bases between the two germline ends. Here the CDR3 reads CATSRDGRVFSYEQYF. Written as DNA, the CDR3 is TGTGCCACCAGCAGAGATGGGCGGGTATTCTCCTACGAGCAGTACTTC.

This chain connects TRBV20-1 to TRBJ2-7, with D possibly TRBD2 on 6 matching bases. The length of the CDR3 is 11 residues. Germline values: CDR1 DFQATT, CDR2 SNEGSKA (reference sequence). The CDR3 coding sequence is TGCAGCGGCTACGGGGGAAGCGAGCAGTACTTC. As protein: CSGYGGSEQYF.

Concerning this clonotype itself: A clone one base away is much larger, so this may be a read error. The rearrangement links TRBV12-3 or TRBV12-4 to TRBJ2-3; perhaps TRBD2 as D (5 bases). Trimming shortened V by 2 bases and J by 6 bases, and 21 bases separated the two germline ends. There are 17 residues in the CDR3. Here the CDR3 reads CASSLKRLDGLGDTQYF. The CDR3 DNA reads TGTGCCAGCAGTTTAAAGCGGTTGGATGGTCTGGGGGATACGCAGTATTTT.

The rearrangement uses TRBV3-1 and TRBJ2-1; D is perhaps TRBD1 (5 bases). Between the trimmed V and J ends, which lost 3 bases and 5 bases, there was a span of 8 bases. This CDR3 is 13 amino acids long. Germline values: CDR1 LGHDT, CDR2 YNNKEL (reference sequence). In DNA, the CDR3 is TGTGCCAGCAGCCAGAGCAGGGACAATGAGCAGTTCTTC. Translated: CASSQSRDNEQFF.

J is TRBJ2-1 and V is TRBV20-1; no clear D gene. The CDR3 totals 11 residues. With 6 bases removed from V and 5 bases from J, the gap between germline ends came to 8 bases. In germline, CDR1 is DFQATT, CDR2 SNEGSKA (reference sequence). DNA of the CDR3: TGCAGTGCCTCTGGTCACAATGAGCAGTTCTTC. Protein sequence: CSASGHNEQFF.

This chain uses TRBV12-5 with TRBJ1-1; a weak D match, TRBD1 (6 bases). There are 15 residues in the CDR3. CDR1 and CDR2 from the germline V gene are LGHNT and FRNRAP. V was shortened by 1 base and J by 5 bases, with 14 bases between the two germline ends. CDR3 bases: TGTGCTAGTGGTTTGGAGAGGACAGCGCGGACTGAAGCTTTCTTT. It is translated as CASGLERTARTEAFF.

This clonotype was seen a handful of times. This chain uses TRBV19 with TRBJ2-3, with D possibly being TRBD1 (5 bases). From germline, CDR1 is LNHDA and CDR2 SQIVND (reference sequence). The CDR3 runs to 16 residues. Trimming shortened V by 3 bases and J by 1 base, and 14 bases separated the two germline ends. For the CDR3, the DNA is TGTGCCAGTAGTATGCATTCGGCAGGGCGCACAGATACGCAGTATTTT. It encodes CASSMHSAGRTDTQYF.

This clonotype was seen at least ten times. The chain links TRBV20-1 to TRBJ2-1; perhaps D is TRBD1 or TRBD2 (5 bases each). CDR3 length equals 14 residues. Germline lookup yields CDR1 DFQATT and CDR2 SNEGSKA (reference sequence). V was pared by 3 bases and J by 3 bases, with 12 bases between. CDR3 nucleotides: TGCAGTGCTAGTGGCCGGGACCGCTACAATGAGCAGTTCTTC. It yields the protein CSASGRDRYNEQFF.